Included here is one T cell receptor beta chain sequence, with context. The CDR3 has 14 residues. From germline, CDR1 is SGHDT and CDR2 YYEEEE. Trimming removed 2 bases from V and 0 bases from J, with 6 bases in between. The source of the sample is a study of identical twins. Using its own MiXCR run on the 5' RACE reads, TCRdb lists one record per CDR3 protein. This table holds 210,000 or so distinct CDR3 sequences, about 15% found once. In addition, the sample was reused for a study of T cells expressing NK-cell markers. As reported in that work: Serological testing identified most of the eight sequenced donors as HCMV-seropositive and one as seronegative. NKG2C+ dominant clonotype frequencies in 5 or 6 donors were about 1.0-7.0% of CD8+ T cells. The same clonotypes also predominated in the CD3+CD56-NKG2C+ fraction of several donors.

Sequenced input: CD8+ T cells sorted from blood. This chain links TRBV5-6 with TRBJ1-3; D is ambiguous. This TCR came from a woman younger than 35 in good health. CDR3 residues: CASSLPGSGNTIYF. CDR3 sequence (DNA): TGTGCCAGCAGCTTACCGGGCTCTGGAAACACCATATATTTT.